This T cell receptor (beta chain) stems from a study of blood T cell repertoires in COVID-19. In the study overall: COVID-19 samples from acute and convalescent phases originated in the United States, Italy and Spain. Nucleic acid was either cDNA or gDNA, and it came from T cells, B-cell-depleted T cells, or PBMCs.

The V and J ends lost 7 bases and 5 bases respectively, with 9 bases between them. The CDR3 runs 13 residues. Germline V gene lookup returns CDR1 SNHLY and CDR2 FYNNEI. Sequencing was performed with immunoSEQ multiplex PCR; in TCRdb, only in-frame clones are kept and a portion is missing. Here the sample spans 200,000 to 250,000 clones, over 75% being singletons. This sequence was found in a man aged 25-45 years who had recovered from COVID-19. Material for sequencing was peripheral blood. V and J are TRBV2 and TRBJ1-6, with no clear D. In DNA form, the CDR3 reads TGTGCCAGCACCGGGAGCAATAATTCACCCCTCCACTTT. Translated: CASTGSNNSPLHF. Full variable domain (rest looked up from reference TRBV2 and TRBJ1-6): EPEVTQTPSHQVTQMGQEVILRCVPISNHLYFYWYRQILGQKVEFLVSFYNNEISEKSEIFDDQFSVERPDGSNFTLKIRSTKLEDSAMYFCASTGSNNSPLHFGNGTRLTVT.